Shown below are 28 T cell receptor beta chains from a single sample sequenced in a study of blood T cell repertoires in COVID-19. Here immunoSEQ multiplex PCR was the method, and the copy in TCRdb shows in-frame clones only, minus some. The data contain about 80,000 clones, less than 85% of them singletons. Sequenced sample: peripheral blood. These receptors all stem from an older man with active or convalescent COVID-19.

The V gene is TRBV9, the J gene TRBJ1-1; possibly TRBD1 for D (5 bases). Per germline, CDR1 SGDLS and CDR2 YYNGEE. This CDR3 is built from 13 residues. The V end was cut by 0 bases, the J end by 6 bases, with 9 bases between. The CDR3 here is CASSVVQGAEAFF. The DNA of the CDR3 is TGTGCCAGCAGCGTAGTGCAGGGCGCTGAAGCTTTCTTT.

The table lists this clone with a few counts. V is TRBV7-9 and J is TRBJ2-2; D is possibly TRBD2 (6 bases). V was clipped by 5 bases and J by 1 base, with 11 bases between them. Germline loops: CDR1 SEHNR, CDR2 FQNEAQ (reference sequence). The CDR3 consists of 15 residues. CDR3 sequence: CASSPMGGNTGELFF. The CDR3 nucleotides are TGTGCCAGCAGCCCCATGGGGGGGAACACCGGGGAGCTGTTTTTT.

The CDR3, as DNA: TGTGCCAGCAGTCTAGGATCACTAGTGGGCCATAACATTCAGTACTTC. It codes for CASSLGSLVGHNIQYF. The chain links TRBV28 to TRBJ2-4, with TRBD2 as a possible D gene (5 bases). This CDR3 region has 16 residues. Trimming left V 5 bases short and J 7 bases short, with 21 bases between. From germline, CDR1 is MDHEN and CDR2 SYDVKM.

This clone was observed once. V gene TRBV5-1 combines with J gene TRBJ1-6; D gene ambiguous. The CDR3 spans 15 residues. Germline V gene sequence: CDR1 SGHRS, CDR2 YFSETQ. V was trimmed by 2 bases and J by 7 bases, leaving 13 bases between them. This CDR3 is CASSLSAGWNSPLHF. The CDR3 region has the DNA TGCGCCAGCAGCTTAAGTGCGGGGTGGAATTCACCCCTCCACTTT.

The DNA of the CDR3 is TGTGCCAGCAGTCAGGGGGGAAGAGAAGCTTTCTTT. It yields the protein CASSQGGREAFF. V gene TRBV28 combines with J gene TRBJ1-1, with TRBD1 matching over 7 bases. The CDR3 covers 12 residues. The germline gives CDR1 MDHEN, CDR2 SYDVKM. The V and J ends lost 5 bases and 8 bases, in that order; junction bases with no gene match: 5.

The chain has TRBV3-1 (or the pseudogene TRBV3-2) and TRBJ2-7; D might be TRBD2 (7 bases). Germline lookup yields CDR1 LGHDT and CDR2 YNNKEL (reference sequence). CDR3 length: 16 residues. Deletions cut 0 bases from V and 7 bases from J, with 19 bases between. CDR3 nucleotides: TGTGCCAGCAGCCAAGATCGCGCGGGGGCCTCACGGGAGCAGTACTTC. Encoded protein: CASSQDRAGASREQYF.

CDR3 sequence: CASSSRQDSEQFF. The CDR3 nucleotides are TGTGCCAGCAGCTCCAGACAGGACAGTGAGCAGTTCTTC. This chain joins TRBV5-8 and TRBJ2-1, with a possible D match to TRBD1 (6 bases). In germline, CDR1 is SGHTS, CDR2 YDEGEE. The CDR3 has 13 residues. V lost 3 bases, J lost 9 bases, and 13 bases lay in between.

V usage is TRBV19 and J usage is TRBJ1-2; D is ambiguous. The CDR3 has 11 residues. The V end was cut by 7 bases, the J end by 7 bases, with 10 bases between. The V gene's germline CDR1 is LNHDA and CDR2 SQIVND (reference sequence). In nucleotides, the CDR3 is TGTGCCAGTACCTTTCTAGGTGGCTACACCTTC. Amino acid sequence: CASTFLGGYTF.

The DNA of the CDR3 is TGTGCCAGCAGTTACCACGAACGTTCACCGGGTGAGCAGTTCTTC. Amino acid sequence: CASSYHERSPGEQFF. V usage is TRBV6-2 or TRBV6-3 and J usage is TRBJ2-1, with D unclear. Trimming took 2 bases from V and 9 from J, leaving 17 bases between them. Germline CDR1 MNHEY, CDR2 SVGEGT. The CDR3 consists of 15 residues.

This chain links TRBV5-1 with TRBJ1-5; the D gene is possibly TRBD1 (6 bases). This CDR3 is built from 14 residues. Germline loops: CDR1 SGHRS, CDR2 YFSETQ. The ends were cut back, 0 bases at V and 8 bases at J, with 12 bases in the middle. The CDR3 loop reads CASSLAGGGEPQHF. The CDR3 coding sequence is TGCGCCAGCAGCTTGGCCGGAGGGGGGGAGCCCCAGCATTTT. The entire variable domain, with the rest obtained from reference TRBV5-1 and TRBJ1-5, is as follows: KAGVTQTPRYLIKTRGQQVTLSCSPISGHRSVSWYQQTPGQGLQFLFEYFSETQRNKGNFPGRFSGRQFSNSRSEMNVSTLELGDSALYLCASSLAGGGEPQHFGDGTRLSIL.

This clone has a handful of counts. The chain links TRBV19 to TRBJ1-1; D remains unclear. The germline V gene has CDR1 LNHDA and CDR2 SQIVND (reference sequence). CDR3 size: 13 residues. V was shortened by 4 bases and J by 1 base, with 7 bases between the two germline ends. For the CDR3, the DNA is TGTGCCAGTAGTAAACAGAGGAACACTGAAGCTTTCTTT. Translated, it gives CASSKQRNTEAFF.

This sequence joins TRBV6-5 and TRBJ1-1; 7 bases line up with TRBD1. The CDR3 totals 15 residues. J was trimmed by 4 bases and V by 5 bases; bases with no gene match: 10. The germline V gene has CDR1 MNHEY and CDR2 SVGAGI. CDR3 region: CASSQTGSGGTEAFF. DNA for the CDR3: TGTGCCAGCAGTCAGACAGGGTCCGGCGGCACTGAAGCTTTCTTT.

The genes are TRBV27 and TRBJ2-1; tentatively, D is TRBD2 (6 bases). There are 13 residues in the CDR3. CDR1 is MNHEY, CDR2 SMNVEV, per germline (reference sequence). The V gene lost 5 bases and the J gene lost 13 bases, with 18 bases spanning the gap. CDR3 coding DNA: TGTGCCAGCAGTCCTCACTCGACTAGTTTCCAGTTCTTC. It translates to CASSPHSTSFQFF.

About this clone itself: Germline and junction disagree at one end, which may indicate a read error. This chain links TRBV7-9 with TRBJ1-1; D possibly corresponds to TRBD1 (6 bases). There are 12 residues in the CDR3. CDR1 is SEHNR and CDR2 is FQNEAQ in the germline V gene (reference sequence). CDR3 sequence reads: CASSPEDMTGTF. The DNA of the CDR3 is TGTGCCAGCAGCCCCGAGGACATGACAGGCACATTT.

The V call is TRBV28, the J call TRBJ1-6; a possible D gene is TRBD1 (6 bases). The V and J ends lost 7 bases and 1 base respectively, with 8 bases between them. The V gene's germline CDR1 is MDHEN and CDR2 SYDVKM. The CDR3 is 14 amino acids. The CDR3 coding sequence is TGTGCCAGCACTCAGGGGTCCTATAATTCACCCCTCCACTTT. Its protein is CASTQGSYNSPLHF.

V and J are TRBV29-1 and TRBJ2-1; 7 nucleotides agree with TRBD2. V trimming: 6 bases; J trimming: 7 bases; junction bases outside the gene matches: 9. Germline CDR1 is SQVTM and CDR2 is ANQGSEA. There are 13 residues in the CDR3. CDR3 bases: TGCAGCGTCGCCCGACTAGCTGGTAATGAGCAGTTCTTC. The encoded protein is CSVARLAGNEQFF.

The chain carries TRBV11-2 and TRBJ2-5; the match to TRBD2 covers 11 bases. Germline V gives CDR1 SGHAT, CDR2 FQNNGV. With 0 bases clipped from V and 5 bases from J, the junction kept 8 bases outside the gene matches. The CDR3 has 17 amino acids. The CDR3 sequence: CASSLDKLAGGRETQYF. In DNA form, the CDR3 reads TGTGCCAGCAGCTTAGATAAGCTAGCGGGGGGTAGGGAGACCCAGTACTTC. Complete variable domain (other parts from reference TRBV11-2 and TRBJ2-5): EAGVAQSPRYKIIEKRQSVAFWCNPISGHATLYWYQQILGQGPKLLIQFQNNGVVDDSQLPKDRFSAERLKGVDSTLKIQPAKLEDSAVYLCASSLDKLAGGRETQYFGPGTRLLVL.

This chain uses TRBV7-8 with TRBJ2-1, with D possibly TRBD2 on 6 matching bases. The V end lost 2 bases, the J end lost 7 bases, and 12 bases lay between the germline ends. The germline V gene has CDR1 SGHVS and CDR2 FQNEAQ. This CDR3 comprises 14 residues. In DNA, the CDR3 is TGTGCCAGCAGCTTAACTAGCCCCATAAATGAGCAGTTCTTC. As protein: CASSLTSPINEQFF.

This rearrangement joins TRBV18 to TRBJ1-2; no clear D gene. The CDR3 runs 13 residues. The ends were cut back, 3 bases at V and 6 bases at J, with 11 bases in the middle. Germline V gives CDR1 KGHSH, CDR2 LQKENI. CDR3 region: CASSPRQADGYTF. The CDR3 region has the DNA TGTGCCAGCTCACCCCGCCAGGCCGATGGCTACACCTTC.

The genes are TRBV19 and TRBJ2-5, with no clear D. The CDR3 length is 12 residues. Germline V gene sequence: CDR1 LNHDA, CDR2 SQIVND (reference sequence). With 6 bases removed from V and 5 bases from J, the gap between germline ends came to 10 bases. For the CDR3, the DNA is TGTGCCAGTAGCCCCAACGCGGAGACCCAGTACTTC. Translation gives CASSPNAETQYF. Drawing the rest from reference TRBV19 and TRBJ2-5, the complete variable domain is DGGITQSPKYLFRKEGQNVTLSCEQNLNHDAMYWYRQDPGQGLRLIYYSQIVNDFQKGDIAEGYSVSREKKESFPLTVTSAQKNPTAFYLCASSPNAETQYFGPGTRLLVL.

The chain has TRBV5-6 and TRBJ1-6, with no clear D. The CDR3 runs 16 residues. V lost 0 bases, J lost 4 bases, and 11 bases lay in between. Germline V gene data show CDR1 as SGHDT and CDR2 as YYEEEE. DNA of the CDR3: TGTGCCAGCAGCTTGGGAGGGTGGCCTTATAATTCACCCCTCCACTTT. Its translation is CASSLGGWPYNSPLHF.

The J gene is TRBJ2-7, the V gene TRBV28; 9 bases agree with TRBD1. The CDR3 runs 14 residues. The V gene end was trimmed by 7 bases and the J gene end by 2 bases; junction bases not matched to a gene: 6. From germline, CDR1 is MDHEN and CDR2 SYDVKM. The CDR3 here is CASISGTGTYEQYF. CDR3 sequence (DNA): TGTGCCAGCATCTCCGGGACAGGGACCTACGAGCAGTACTTC.

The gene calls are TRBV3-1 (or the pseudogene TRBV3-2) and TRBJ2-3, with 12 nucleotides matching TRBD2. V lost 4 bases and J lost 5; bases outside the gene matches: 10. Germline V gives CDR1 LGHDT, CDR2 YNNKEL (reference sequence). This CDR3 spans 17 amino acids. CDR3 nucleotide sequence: TGTGCCAGCAGCCTAATCCCTAGCGGGGGGGCTAAAGATACGCAGTATTTT. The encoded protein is CASSLIPSGGAKDTQYF.

Here the CDR3 reads CASSPQGQGDYGYTF. In nucleotides, the CDR3 is TGTGCCAGCAGTCCCCAGGGACAGGGTGACTATGGCTACACCTTC. The chain carries TRBV28 and TRBJ1-2; 9 nucleotides agree with TRBD1. Germline V gene data show CDR1 as MDHEN and CDR2 as SYDVKM. With V trimmed by 5 bases and J by 3 bases, 7 bases remained unmatched. The CDR3 has 15 amino acids.

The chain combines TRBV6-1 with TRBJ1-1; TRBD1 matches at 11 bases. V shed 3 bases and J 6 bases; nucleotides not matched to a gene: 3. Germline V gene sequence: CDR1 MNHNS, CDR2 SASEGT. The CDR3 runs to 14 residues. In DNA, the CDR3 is TGTGCCAGCAGTGAGGGGACAGGGGGGCCTGAAGCTTTCTTT. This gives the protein CASSEGTGGPEAFF.

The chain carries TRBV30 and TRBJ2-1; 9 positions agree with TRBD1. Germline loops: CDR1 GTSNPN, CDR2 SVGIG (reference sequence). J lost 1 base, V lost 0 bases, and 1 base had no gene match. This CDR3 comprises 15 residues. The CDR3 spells CAWSVGTGSYNEQFF. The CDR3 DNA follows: TGTGCCTGGAGTGTGGGGACAGGGTCCTACAATGAGCAGTTCTTC.

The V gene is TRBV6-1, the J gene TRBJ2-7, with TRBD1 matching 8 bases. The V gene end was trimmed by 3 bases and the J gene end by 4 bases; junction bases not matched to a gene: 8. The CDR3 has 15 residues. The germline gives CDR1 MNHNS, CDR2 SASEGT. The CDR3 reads CASSDLRTGNYEQYF. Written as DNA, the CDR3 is TGTGCCAGCAGTGACCTCCGGACAGGGAATTACGAGCAGTACTTC.

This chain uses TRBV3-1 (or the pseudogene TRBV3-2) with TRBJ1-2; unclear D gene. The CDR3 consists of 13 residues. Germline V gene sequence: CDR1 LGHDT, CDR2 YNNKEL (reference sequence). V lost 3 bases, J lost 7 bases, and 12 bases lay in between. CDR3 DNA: TGTGCCAGCAGCCATGAGCGGCGAGGTGGCTACACCTTC. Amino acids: CASSHERRGGYTF.